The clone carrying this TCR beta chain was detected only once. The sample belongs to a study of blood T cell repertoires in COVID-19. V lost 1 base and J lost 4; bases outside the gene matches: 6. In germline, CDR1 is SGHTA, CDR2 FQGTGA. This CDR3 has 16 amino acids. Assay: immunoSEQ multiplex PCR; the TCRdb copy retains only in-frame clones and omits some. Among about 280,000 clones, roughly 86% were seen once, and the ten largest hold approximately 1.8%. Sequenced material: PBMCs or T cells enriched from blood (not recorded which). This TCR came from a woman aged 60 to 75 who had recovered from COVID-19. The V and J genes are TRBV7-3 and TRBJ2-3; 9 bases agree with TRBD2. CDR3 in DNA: TGTGCCAGCAGCTTAAGGCGGGAGGGAGGGGCAGATACGCAGTATTTT. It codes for CASSLRREGGADTQYF.